Described below is a single T cell receptor (beta chain) sequence and its context. Its antigen is unidentified. This sample stems from a study of T cell responses to AZD1222 COVID-19 vaccine. Study results and limitations: Baseline antibody screening turned up just a handful of seropositive AZD1222 recipients. Scientists sampled the repertoires only once the peak T cell response had passed.

Profiled with immunoSEQ multiplex PCR; TCRdb holds only in-frame clones, not every one. The sample yields 150,000 to 200,000 clones, approximately 93% seen once. Germline CDR1 KGHSH, CDR2 LQKENI. This CDR3 is 12 amino acids long. The V and J ends lost 0 bases and 7 bases respectively, with 6 bases between them. The chain is built from TRBV18 and TRBJ1-1; D is ambiguous. The TCR was taken from an adult in good health. Sequences were derived from peripheral blood, sampled on day 0 of AZD1222 vaccination. As DNA, the CDR3 is TGTGCCAGCTCACCACCAATAGGTGAAGCTTTCTTT. Protein sequence: CASSPPIGEAFF.